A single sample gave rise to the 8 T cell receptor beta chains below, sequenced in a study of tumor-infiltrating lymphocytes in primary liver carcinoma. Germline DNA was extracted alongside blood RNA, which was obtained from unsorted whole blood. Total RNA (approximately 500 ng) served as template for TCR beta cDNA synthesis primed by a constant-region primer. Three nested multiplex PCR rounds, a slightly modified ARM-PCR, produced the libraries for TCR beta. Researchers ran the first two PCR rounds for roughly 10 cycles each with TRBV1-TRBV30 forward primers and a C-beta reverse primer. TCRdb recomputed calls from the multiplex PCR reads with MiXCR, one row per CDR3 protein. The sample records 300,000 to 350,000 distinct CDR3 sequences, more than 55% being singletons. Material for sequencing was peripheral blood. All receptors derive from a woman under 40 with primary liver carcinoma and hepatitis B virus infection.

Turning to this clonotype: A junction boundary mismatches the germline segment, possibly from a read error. The CDR3 protein is CASGLEPGTGTQYF. The CDR3 nucleotides read TGCGCCAGCGGCCTCGAACCAGGGACCGGTACGCAGTATTTT. V is TRBV11-3 and J is TRBJ2-3, with D tentatively TRBD1 or TRBD2 (5 bases each). The CDR3 has 14 amino acids. Germline V gives CDR1 SGHNT, CDR2 YENEEA.

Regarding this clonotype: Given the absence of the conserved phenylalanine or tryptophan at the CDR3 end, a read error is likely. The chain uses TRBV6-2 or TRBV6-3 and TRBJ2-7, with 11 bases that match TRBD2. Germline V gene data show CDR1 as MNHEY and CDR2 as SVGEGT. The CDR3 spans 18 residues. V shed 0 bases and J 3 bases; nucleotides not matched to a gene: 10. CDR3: CASSYSTHTSGSFYEQYS. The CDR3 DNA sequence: TGTGCCAGCAGTTACTCGACCCATACTAGCGGGAGCTTCTACGAGCAGTACTCC.

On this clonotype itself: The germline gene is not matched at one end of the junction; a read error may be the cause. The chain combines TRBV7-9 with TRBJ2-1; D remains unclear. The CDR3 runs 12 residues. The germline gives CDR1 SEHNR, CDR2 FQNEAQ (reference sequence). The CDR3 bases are TGTGTCAGCAGCTTAATGAGCAATGAGCAGTTCTTC. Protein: CVSSLMSNEQFF.

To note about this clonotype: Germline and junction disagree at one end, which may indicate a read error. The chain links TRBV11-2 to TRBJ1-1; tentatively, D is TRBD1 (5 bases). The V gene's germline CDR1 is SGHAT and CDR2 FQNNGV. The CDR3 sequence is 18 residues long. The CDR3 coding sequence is TGTGACAGCAGCTTAGATAAATGGGGGGAGCCACATGGCACTGAAGCTTTCTTC. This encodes CDSSLDKWGEPHGTEAFF. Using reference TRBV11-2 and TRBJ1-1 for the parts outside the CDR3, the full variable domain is EAGVAQSPRYKIIEKRQSVAFWCNPISGHATLYWYQQILGQGPKLLIQFQNNGVVDDSQLPKDRFSAERLKGVDSTLKIQPAKLEDSAVYLCDSSLDKWGEPHGTEAFFGQGTRLTVV.

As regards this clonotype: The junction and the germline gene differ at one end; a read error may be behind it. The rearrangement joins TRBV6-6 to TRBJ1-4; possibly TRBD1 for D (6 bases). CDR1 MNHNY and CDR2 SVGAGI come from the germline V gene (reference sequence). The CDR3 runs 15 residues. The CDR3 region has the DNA TGTGCCAGCAGGGACCTACAGGGTCTGCATGAAAAACTGTTATTT. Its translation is CASRDLQGLHEKLLF.

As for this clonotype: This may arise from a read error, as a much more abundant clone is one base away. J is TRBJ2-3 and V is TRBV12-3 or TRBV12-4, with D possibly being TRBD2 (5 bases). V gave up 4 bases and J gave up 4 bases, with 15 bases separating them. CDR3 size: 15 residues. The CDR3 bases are TGTGCCAGCAGTTCACCGGGAAAGTTCGCAGATACGCAGTATTTT. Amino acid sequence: CASSSPGKFADTQYF.

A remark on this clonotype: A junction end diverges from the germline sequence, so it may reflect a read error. CDR3 protein: CASSQDRLAEGHNDRLF. Written as DNA, the CDR3 is TGTGCCAGCAGCCAAGATCGACTAGCGGAGGGGCACAATGATCGGTTATTC. The chain links TRBV4-2 to TRBJ2-1; TRBD2 matches at 9 bases. Germline lookup yields CDR1 LGHNA and CDR2 YNFKEQ. There are 17 residues in the CDR3.

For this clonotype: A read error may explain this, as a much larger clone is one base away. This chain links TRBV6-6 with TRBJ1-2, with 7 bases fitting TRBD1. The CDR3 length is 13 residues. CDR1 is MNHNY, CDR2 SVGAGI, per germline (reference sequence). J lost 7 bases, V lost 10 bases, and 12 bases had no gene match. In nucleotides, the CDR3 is TGTGCCAACAGCTTCATTGGACAGGCTGGCTACACCTTC. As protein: CANSFIGQAGYTF.